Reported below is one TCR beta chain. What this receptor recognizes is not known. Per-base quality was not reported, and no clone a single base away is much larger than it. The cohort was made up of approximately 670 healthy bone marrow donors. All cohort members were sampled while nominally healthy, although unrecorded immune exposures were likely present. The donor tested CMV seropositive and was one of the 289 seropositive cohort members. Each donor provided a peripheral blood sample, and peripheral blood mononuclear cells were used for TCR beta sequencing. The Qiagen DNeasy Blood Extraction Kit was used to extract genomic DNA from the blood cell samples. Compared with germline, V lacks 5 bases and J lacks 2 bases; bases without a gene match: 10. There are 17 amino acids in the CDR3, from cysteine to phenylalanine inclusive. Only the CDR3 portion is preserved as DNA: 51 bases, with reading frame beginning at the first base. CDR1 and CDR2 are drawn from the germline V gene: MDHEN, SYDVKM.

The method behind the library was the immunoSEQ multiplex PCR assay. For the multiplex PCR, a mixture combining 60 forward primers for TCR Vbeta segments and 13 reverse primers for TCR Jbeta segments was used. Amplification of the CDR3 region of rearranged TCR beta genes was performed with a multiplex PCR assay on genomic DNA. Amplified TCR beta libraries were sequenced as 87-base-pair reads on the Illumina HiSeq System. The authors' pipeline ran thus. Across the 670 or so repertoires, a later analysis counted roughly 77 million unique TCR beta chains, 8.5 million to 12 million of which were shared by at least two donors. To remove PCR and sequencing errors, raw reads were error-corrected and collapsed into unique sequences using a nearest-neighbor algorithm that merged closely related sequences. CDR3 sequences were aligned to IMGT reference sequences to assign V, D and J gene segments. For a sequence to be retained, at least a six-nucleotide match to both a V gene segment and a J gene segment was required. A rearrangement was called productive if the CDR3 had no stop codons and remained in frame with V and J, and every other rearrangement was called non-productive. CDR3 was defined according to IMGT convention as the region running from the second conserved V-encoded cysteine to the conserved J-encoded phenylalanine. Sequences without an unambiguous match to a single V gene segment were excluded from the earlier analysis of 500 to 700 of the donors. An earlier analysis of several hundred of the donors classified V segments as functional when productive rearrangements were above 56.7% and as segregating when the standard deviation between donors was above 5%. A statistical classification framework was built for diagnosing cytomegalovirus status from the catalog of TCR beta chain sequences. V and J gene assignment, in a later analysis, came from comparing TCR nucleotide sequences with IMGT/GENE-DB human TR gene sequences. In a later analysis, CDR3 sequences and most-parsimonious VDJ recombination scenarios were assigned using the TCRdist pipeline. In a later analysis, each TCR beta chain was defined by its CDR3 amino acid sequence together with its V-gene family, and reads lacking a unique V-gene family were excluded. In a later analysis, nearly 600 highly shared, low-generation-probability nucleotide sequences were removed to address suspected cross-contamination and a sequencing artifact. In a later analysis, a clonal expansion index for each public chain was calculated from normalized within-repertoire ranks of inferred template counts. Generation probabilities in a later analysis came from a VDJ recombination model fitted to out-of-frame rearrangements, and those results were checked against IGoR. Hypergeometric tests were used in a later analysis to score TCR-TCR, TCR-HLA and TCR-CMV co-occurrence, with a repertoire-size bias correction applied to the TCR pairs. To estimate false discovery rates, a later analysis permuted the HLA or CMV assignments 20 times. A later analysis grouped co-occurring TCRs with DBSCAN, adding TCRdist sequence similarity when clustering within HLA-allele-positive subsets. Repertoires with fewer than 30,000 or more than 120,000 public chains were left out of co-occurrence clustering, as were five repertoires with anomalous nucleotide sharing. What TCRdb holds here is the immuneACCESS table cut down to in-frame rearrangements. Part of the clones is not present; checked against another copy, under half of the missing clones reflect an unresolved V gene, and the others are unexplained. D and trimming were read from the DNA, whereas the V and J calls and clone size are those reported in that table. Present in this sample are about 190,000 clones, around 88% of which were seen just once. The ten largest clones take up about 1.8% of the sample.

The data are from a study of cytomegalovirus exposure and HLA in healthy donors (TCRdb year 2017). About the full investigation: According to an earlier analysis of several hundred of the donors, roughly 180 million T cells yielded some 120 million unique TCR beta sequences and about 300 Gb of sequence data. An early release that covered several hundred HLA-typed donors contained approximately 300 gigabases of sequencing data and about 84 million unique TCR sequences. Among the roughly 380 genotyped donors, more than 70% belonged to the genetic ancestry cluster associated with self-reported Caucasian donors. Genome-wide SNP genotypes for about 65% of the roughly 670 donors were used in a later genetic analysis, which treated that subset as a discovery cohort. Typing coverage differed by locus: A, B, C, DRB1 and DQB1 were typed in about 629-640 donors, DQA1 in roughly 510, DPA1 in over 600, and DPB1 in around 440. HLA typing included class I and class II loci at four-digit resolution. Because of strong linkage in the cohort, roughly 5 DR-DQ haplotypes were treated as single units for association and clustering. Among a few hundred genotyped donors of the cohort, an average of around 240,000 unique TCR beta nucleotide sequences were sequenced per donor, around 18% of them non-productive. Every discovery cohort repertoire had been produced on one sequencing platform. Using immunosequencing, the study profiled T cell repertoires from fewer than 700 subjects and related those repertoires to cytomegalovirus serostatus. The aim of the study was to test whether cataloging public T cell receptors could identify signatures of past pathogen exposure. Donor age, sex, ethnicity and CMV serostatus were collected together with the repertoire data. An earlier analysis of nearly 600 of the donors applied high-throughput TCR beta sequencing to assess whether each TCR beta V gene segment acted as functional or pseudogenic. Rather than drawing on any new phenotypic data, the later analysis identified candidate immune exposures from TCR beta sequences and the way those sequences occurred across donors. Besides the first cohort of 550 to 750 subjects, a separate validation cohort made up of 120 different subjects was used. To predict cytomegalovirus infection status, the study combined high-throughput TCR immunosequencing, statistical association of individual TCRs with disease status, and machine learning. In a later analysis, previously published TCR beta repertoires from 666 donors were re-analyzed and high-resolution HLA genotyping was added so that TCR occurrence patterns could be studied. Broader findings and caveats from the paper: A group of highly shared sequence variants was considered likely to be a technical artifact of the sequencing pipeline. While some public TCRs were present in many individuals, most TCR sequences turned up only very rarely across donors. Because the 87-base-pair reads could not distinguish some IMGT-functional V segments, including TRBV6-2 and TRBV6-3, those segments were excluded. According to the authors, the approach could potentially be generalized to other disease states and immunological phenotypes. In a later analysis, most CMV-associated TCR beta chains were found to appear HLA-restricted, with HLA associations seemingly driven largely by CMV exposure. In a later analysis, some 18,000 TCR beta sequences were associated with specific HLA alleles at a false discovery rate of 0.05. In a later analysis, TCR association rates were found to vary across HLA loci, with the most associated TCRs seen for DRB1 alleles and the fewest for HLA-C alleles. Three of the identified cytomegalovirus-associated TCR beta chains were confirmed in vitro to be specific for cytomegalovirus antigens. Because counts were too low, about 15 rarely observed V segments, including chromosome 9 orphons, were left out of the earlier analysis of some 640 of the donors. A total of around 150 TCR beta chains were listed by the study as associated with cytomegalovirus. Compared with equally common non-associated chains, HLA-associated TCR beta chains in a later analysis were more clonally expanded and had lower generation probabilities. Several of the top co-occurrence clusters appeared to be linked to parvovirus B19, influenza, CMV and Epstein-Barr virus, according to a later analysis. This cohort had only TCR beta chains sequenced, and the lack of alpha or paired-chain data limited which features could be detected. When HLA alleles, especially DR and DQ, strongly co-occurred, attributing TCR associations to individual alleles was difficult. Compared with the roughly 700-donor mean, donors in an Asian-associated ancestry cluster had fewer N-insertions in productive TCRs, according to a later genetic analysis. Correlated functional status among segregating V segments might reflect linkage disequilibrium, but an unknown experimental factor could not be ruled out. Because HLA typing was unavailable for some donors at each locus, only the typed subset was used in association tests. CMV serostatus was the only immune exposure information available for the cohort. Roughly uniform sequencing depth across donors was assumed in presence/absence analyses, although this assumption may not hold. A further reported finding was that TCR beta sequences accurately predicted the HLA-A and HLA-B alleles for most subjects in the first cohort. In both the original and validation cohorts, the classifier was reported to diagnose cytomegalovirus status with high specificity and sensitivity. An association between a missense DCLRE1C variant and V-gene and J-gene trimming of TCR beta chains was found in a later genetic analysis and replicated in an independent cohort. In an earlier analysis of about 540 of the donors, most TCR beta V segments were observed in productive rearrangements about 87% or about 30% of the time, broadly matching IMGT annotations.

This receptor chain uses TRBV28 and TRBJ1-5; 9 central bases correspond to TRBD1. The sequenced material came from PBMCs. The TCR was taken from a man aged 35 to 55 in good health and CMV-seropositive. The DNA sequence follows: TGTGCCAGCAGTCACCGGGACAGGGACGGAGGCAATCAGCCCCAGCATTTT. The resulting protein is CASSHRDRDGGNQPQHF.